The source of this T cell receptor (beta chain) is a study of blood T cell repertoires in COVID-19. Study-level information: From T cells, B-cell-depleted T cells, or PBMCs came the material, which was cDNA or gDNA.

Original processing notes: How many nucleated cells were present was estimated from reference gene primer amplification. Here immunoSEQ multiplex PCR was the method, and the copy in TCRdb shows in-frame clones only, minus some. D and trimming come from the DNA, and the V and J calls and clone size come from that table. In the table there are 300,000 to 350,000 clones, roughly 89% of which are singletons. In assigning cohorts, the study relied on participant-reported clinical history. The source of this sequence is a woman aged 18-29 years with acute COVID-19. The sequencing input was PBMCs or T cells enriched from blood (not recorded which).

CDR3: CASRLYGPGGTDTQYF. For the CDR3, the DNA is TGTGCCAGCAGGCTTTACGGCCCAGGGGGCACAGATACGCAGTATTTT. This sequence joins TRBV27 and TRBJ2-3; D might be TRBD1 (6 bases). The V gene lost 6 bases and the J gene lost 1 base, with 17 bases spanning the gap. Germline assignment: CDR1 MNHEY and CDR2 SMNVEV (reference sequence). This CDR3 region has 16 residues.